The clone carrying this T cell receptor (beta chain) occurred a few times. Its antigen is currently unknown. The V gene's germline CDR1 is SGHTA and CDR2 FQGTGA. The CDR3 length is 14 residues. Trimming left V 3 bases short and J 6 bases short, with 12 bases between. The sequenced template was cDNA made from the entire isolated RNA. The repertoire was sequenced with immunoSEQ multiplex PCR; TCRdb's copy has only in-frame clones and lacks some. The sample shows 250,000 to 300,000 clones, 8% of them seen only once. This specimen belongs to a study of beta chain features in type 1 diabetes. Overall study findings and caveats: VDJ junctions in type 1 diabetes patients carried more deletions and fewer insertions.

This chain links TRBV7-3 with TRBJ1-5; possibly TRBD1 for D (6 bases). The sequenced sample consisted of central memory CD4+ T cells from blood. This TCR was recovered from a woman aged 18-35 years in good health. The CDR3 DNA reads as TGTGCCAGCAGCTTTTCGGGGGCGGGTCAGCCCCAGCATTTT. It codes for CASSFSGAGQPQHF.